Below are 6 T cell receptor beta chains sequenced from a single sample in a study of Tregs in tolerant kidney transplant recipients. These receptors have no identified antigens. The method was immunoSEQ multiplex PCR; TCRdb's version includes in-frame clones alone and lacks a portion of them. Among about 16,000 clones listed, 61% were seen once. Sequencing input: Tregs from blood cultured with allogeneic cells. The origin of the receptors is a human donor in good health.

V is TRBV13 and J is TRBJ2-5; possibly TRBD1 for D (6 bases). The CDR3 loop spans 16 amino acids. Trimming took 1 base from V and 0 from J, leaving 12 bases between them. Germline lookup yields CDR1 PRHDT and CDR2 FYEKMQ (reference sequence). CDR3 sequence reads: CASSLETGQYQETQYF. The CDR3 DNA reads TGTGCCAGCAGCTTAGAGACAGGCCAGTACCAAGAGACCCAGTACTTC.

V and J are TRBV6-5 and TRBJ1-4; tentatively, D is TRBD1 (5 bases). Germline values: CDR1 MNHEY, CDR2 SVGAGI. The CDR3 has 15 residues. Trimming pared 5 bases from V and 2 bases from J, leaving 12 bases between. CDR3 sequence: CASSRGTVTNEKLFF. Here the CDR3 DNA reads TGTGCCAGCAGTCGTGGGACCGTGACTAATGAAAAACTGTTTTTT.

DNA of the CDR3: TGTGCCAGCTCACCCGGGACCTCCTACGAGCAGTACTTC. Its translation is CASSPGTSYEQYF. The V and J genes are TRBV18 and TRBJ2-7; D assignment may be TRBD1 or TRBD2 (5 bases each). V was shortened by 3 bases and J by 0 bases, with 6 bases between the two germline ends. CDR1 and CDR2 (germline): KGHSH, LQKENI. CDR3 size: 13 residues.

The chain has TRBV6-6 and TRBJ1-2, with D tentatively TRBD1 (6 bases). Germline V gene sequence: CDR1 MNHNY, CDR2 SVGAGI (reference sequence). The V gene lost 1 base and the J gene lost 5 bases, with 14 bases spanning the gap. CDR3 size: 15 residues. The CDR3 region has the DNA TGTGCCAGCAGTTACTATGACAGGTTAGTGTATGGCTACACCTTC. This gives the protein CASSYYDRLVYGYTF.

The table lists this clone with a few counts. The chain links TRBV4-3 to TRBJ2-7; D might be TRBD2 (5 bases). Trimming took 4 bases from V and 0 from J, leaving 10 bases between them. The CDR3 totals 14 residues. The V gene's germline CDR1 is LGHNA and CDR2 YSLEER. CDR3: CASSRNGISYEQYF. For the CDR3, the DNA is TGCGCCAGCAGCCGAAACGGGATCTCCTACGAGCAGTACTTC.

This rearrangement joins TRBV7-9 to TRBJ2-1, with D hard to call. Trimming removed 5 bases at V and 5 bases at J, with 10 bases between. The CDR3 spans 13 residues. Germline V lookup: CDR1 SEHNR, CDR2 FQNEAQ (reference sequence). The chain's CDR3 is CASSDRLHNEQFF. The CDR3 DNA reads as TGTGCCAGCAGCGACCGGCTCCACAATGAGCAGTTCTTC.